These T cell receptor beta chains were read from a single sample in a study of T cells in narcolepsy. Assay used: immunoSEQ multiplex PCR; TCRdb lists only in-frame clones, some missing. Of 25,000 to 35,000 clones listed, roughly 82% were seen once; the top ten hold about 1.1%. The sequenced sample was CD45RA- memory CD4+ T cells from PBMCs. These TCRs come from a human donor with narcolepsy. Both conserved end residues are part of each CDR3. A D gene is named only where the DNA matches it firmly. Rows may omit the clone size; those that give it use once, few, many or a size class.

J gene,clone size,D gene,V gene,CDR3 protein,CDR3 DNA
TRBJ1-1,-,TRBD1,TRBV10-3,CATWGGTRGRLNTEAFF,TGTGCCACATGGGGGGGTACCAGGGGGAGATTGAACACTGAAGCTTTCTTT
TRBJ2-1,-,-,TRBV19,CASTGTTLSYNEQFF,TGTGCCAGTACTGGGACAACCCTCTCCTACAATGAGCAGTTCTTC
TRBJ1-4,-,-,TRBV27,CASSPGTVNEKLFF,TGTGCCAGCAGTCCCGGGACTGTTAATGAAAAACTGTTTTTT
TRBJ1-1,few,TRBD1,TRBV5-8,CASSMDRAGTEAFF,TGTGCCAGCAGCATGGACAGGGCTGGCACTGAAGCTTTCTTT
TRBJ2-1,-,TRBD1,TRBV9,CASSGQGAVNEQFF,TGTGCCAGCAGCGGACAGGGGGCAGTCAATGAGCAGTTCTTC
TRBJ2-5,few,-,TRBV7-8,CASSREEKETQYF,TGTGCCAGCAGCCGAGAAGAAAAAGAGACCCAGTACTTC
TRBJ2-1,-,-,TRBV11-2,CASSSGLGNEQFF,TGTGCCAGCAGCTCTGGACTGGGGAATGAGCAGTTCTTC
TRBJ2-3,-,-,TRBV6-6,CASSPRGGTDTQYF,TGTGCCAGCAGTCCCAGGGGGGGAACAGATACGCAGTATTTT
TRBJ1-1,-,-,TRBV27,CASTKGGNTEAFF,TGTGCCAGCACCAAGGGGGGGAACACTGAAGCTTTCTTT
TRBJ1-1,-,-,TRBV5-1,CASSLAGGPAEAFF,TGCGCCAGCAGCTTGGCCGGGGGGCCGGCTGAAGCTTTCTTT
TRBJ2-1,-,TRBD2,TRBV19,CASSTPSGRANEQFF,TGTGCCAGTAGTACCCCTAGCGGGAGGGCCAATGAGCAGTTCTTC
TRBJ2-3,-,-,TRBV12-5,CASGLGEDTQYF,TGTGCTAGTGGTTTGGGGGAAGATACGCAGTATTTT
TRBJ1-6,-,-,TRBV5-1,CASSLDPGKTNSPLHF,TGCGCCAGCAGCTTGGATCCGGGGAAGACTAATTCACCCCTCCACTTT
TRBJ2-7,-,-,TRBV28,CASSPVTGFTYEQYF,TGTGCCAGCAGTCCCGTCACTGGGTTCACCTACGAGCAGTACTTC
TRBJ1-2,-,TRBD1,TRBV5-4,CASSLTLSGGYGYTF,TGTGCCAGCAGCTTAACTCTCTCAGGGGGCTATGGCTACACCTTC
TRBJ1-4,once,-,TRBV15,CATSRQGSNEKLFF,TGTGCCACCAGCAGACAGGGGTCCAATGAAAAACTGTTTTTT
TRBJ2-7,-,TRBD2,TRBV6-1,CASRKASGGGYEQYF,TGTGCCAGCAGAAAGGCTAGCGGGGGGGGCTACGAGCAGTACTTC
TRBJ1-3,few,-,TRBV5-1,CASSPETAKGNTIYF,TGCGCCAGCAGCCCCGAGACCGCCAAAGGAAACACCATATATTTT
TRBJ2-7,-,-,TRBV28,CASSFWSGPHYEQYF,TGTGCCAGCAGTTTTTGGTCAGGGCCGCACTACGAGCAGTACTTC
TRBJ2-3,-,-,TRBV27,CASSSVRWKLGDTQYF,TGTGCCAGCAGTTCCGTGCGGTGGAAACTGGGAGATACGCAGTATTTT
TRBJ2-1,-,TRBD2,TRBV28,CASSTQTSGRPYNEQFF,TGTGCCAGCAGTACTCAGACTAGCGGGAGGCCTTACAATGAGCAGTTCTTC